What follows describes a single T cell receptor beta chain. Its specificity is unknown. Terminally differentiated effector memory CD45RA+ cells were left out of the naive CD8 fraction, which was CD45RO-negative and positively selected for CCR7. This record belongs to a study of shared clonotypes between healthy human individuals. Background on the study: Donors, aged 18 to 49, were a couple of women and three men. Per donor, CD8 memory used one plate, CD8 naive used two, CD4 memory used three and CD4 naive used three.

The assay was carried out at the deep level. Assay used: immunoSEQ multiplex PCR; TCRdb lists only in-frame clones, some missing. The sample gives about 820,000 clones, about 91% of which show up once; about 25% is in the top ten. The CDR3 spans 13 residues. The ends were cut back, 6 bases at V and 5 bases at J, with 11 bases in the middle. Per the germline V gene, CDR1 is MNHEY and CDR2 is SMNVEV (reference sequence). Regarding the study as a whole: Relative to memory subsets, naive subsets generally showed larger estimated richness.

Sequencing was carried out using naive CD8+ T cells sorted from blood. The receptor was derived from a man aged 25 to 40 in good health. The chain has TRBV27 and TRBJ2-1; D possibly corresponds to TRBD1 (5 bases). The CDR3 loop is CASRNRIHNEQFF. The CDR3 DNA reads TGTGCCAGCAGAAACAGGATCCACAATGAGCAGTTCTTC.